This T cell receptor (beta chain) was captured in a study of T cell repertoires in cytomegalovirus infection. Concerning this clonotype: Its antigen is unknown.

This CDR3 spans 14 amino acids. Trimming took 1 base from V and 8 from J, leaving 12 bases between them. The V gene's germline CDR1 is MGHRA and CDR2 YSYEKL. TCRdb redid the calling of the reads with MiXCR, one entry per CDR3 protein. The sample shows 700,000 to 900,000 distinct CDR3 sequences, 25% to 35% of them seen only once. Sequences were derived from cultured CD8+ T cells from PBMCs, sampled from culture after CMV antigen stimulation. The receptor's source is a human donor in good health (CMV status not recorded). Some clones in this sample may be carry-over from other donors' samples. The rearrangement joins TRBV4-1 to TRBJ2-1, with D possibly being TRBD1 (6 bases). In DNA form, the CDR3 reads TGCGCCAGCAGCCAAGCGCAGGGGTGGGATGAGCAGTTCTTC. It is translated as CASSQAQGWDEQFF.